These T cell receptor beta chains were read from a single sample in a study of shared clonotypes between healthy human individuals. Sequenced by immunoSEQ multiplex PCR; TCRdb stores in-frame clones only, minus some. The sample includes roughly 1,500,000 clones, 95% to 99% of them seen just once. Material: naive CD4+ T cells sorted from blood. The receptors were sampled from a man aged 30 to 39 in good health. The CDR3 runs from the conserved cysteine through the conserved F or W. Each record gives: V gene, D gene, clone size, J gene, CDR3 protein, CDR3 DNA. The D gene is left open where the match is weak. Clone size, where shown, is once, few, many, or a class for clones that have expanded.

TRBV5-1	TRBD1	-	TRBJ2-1	CASSISGTGVDEQFF	TGCGCCAGCAGCATCTCCGGGACAGGTGTTGATGAGCAGTTCTTC
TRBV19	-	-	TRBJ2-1	CASSIGGVRRWIFNEQFF	TGTGCCAGTAGTATAGGAGGGGTGCGCAGGTGGATTTTTAATGAGCAGTTCTTC
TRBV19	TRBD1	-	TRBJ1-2	CASTTARGQNYGYTF	TGTGCCAGTACCACCGCCCGGGGACAGAACTATGGCTACACCTTC
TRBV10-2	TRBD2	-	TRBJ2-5	CASSEGLAGGQETQYF	TGCGCCAGCAGTGAGGGTCTAGCGGGAGGTCAAGAGACCCAGTACTTC
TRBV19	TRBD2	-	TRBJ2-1	CASSEQSGRVGQFF	TGTGCCAGTAGCGAACAGAGCGGGAGGGTCGGGCAGTTCTTC
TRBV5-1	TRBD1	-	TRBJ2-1	CASSLGFRKAGQGYNEQFF	TGCGCCAGCAGCTTGGGTTTCAGGAAGGCGGGACAGGGATACAATGAGCAGTTCTTC
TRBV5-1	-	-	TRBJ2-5	CASSRGTEETQYF	TGTGCCAGCAGCCGTGGGACCGAAGAGACCCAGTACTTC
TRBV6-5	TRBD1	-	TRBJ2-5	CASSLTGTGKETQYF	TGTGCCAGCAGTTTAACCGGGACAGGGAAAGAGACCCAGTACTTC
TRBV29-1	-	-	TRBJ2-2	CSVGTNRGGELFF	TGCAGCGTGGGGACAAATCGAGGCGGGGAGCTGTTTTTT
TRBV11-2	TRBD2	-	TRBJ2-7	CASSLWGSGSHIIEYEQYF	TGTGCCAGCAGCCTTTGGGGTAGCGGGAGTCATATTATCGAGTACGAGCAGTACTTC
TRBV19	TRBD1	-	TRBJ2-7	CASSYSRTGSYEQYF	TGTGCCAGTAGTTATTCCAGGACAGGGTCCTACGAGCAGTACTTC
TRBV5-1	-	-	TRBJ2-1	CASSTLAGDTNEQFF	TGCGCCAGCAGCACCCTTGCGGGGGACACGAATGAGCAGTTCTTC
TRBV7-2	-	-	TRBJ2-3	CASSPLGGNTQYF	TGTGCCAGCAGTCCACTAGGAGGCAATACGCAGTATTTT
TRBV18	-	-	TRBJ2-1	CASSPGTAHYNEQFF	TGTGCCAGCTCACCAGGAACAGCGCATTACAATGAGCAGTTCTTC
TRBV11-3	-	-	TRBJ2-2	CASSSSLVSSTGELFF	TGTGCCAGCAGCTCGTCTTTGGTTTCCAGTACCGGGGAGCTGTTTTTT
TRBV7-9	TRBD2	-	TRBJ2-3	CASSNGGSVSYTDTQYF	TGTGCCAGCAGTAATGGCGGGAGTGTATCATACACAGATACGCAGTATTTT
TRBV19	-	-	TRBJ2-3	CASTSHPPATDTQYF	TGTGCCAGTACCTCGCACCCCCCGGCCACAGATACGCAGTATTTT
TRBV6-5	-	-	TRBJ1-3	CASARDTENTIYF	TGTGCCAGCGCCCGGGACACCGAAAACACCATATATTTT
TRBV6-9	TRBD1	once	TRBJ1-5	CASTHVTGIGGQPQHF	TGTGCCAGCACCCACGTGACAGGGATTGGCGGTCAGCCCCAGCATTTT
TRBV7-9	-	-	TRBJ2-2	CASSGRKETGELFF	TGTGCCAGCAGCGGTCGAAAGGAGACCGGGGAGCTGTTTTTT
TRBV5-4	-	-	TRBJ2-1	CASTSRQGTNEQFF	TGTGCCAGCACCTCACGACAAGGAACTAATGAGCAGTTCTTC
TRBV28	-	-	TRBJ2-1	CASTQGRAYNEQFF	TGTGCCAGCACCCAGGGCAGGGCCTACAATGAGCAGTTCTTC
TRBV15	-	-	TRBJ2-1	CATSRGGEPYNEQFF	TGTGCCACCAGCAGAGGTGGAGAACCCTACAATGAGCAGTTCTTC
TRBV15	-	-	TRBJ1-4	CATSRGPATNEKLFF	TGTGCCACCAGCAGGGGGCCGGCCACTAATGAAAAACTGTTTTTT
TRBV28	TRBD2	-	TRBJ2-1	CASSFPRGSGSWVEQFF	TGTGCCAGCAGTTTCCCCCGGGGCAGCGGGAGTTGGGTTGAGCAGTTCTTC
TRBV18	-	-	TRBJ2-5	CASSSRRQQETQYF	TGTGCCAGCTCATCTAGAAGACAGCAAGAGACCCAGTACTTC
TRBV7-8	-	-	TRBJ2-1	CASSLVGVSSYNEQFF	TGTGCCAGCAGTTTGGTAGGGGTTAGCTCCTACAATGAGCAGTTCTTC
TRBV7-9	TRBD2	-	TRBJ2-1	CASSSPVTSGSPHEQFF	TGTGCCAGCAGCTCCCCCGTAACTAGCGGGAGTCCCCATGAGCAGTTCTTC
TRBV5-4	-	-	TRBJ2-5	CASSLGGARETQYF	TGTGCCAGCAGCTTAGGGGGGGCTCGGGAGACCCAGTACTTC
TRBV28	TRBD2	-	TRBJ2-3	CASSFGRTGKDTQYF	TGTGCCAGCAGTTTCGGGAGGACTGGAAAAGATACGCAGTATTTT
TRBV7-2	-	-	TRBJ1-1	CASSSPARGNTEAFF	TGTGCCAGCAGCTCACCGGCTCGGGGGAATACTGAAGCTTTCTTT
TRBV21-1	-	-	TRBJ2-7	CASSGLSGTDSYEQYF	TGTGCCAGCAGCGGGCTAAGCGGGACAGATTCCTACGAGCAGTACTTC
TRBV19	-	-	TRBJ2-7	CASSLPNNHEQYF	TGTGCCAGTAGTCTCCCCAATAACCACGAGCAGTACTTC
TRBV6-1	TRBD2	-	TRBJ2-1	CASKTSGPNEQFF	TGTGCCAGCAAGACTAGCGGACCCAATGAGCAGTTCTTC
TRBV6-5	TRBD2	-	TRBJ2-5	CASRGLAAGETQYF	TGTGCCAGCAGGGGACTAGCGGCAGGAGAGACCCAGTACTTC
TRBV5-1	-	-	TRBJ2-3	CASSKSGTVRSDTQYF	TGCGCCAGCAGCAAATCCGGGACGGTACGTTCGGATACGCAGTATTTT
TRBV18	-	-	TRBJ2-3	CASSPTLDYTDTQYF	TGTGCCAGCTCCCCAACCCTGGACTATACAGATACGCAGTATTTT
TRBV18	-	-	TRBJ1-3	CASSTTGSFGNTIYF	TGTGCCAGCTCAACAACAGGGTCTTTTGGAAACACCATATATTTT
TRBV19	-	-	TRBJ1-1	CASTLNLVGGTEAFF	TGTGCCAGTACCCTGAATCTAGTGGGGGGAACTGAAGCTTTCTTT
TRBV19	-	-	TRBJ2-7	CASSMKVDYEQYF	TGTGCCAGTAGTATGAAGGTCGATTACGAGCAGTACTTC
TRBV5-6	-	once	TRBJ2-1	CASSLGPLANSYNEQFF	TGTGCCAGCAGCTTGGGTCCGCTAGCTAACTCCTACAATGAGCAGTTCTTC
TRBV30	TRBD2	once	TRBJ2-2	CAWLGLAGGELFF	TGTGCCTGGTTAGGACTAGCGGGCGGGGAGCTGTTTTTT
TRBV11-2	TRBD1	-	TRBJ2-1	CASSQSGTGSNEQFF	TGTGCCAGCAGCCAATCCGGGACAGGGAGCAATGAGCAGTTCTTC
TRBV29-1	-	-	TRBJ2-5	CSVRWGETQYF	TGCAGCGTCCGCTGGGGGGAGACCCAGTACTTC
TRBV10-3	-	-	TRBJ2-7	CAISVARASSYEQYF	TGTGCCATCAGTGTCGCGCGGGCGTCTTCCTACGAGCAGTACTTC
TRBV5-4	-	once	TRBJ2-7	CASSLSGAGFNEQYF	TGTGCCAGCAGCTTATCAGGCGCAGGATTTAACGAGCAGTACTTC
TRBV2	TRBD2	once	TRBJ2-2	CASSLAGRGTGELFF	TGTGCCAGCAGTCTAGCGGGACGTGGCACCGGGGAGCTGTTTTTT
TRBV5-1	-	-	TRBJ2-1	CASSFGGSSYNEQFF	TGCGCCAGCAGCTTCGGAGGGAGCTCCTACAATGAGCAGTTCTTC
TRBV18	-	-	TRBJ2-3	CASSPDLTDTQYF	TGTGCCAGCTCACCAGACCTCACAGATACGCAGTATTTT
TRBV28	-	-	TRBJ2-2	CASSLAGPTGELFF	TGTGCCAGCAGTTTGGCAGGGCCAACCGGGGAGCTGTTTTTT
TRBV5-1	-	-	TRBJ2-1	CASSLESSATEQFF	TGCGCCAGCAGCTTGGAATCTAGCGCGACTGAGCAGTTCTTC
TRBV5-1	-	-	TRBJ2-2	CASSYGRANTGELFF	TGCGCCAGCAGCTATGGCAGGGCGAACACCGGGGAGCTGTTTTTT
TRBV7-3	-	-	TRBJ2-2	CASSYNPRSANTGELFF	TGTGCCAGCAGCTACAACCCCAGGTCCGCGAACACCGGGGAGCTGTTTTTT
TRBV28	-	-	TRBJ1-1	CASTRRGGRGDFF	TGTGCCAGCACTCGCCGGGGGGGTCGCGGGGACTTCTTT